This T cell receptor (beta chain) is drawn from a study of shared clonotypes between healthy human individuals. Of note for this clone: The sample contains more than one DNA sequence encoding this CDR3.

Trimming shortened V by 0 bases and J by 3 bases, and 8 bases separated the two germline ends. Germline CDR1 SGHRS, CDR2 YFSETQ. The CDR3 runs to 14 residues. Produced via immunoSEQ multiplex PCR; TCRdb's table is partial and in-frame only. The sample holds over 2 million clones, roughly 96% seen once. This clonotype was sampled from a man in his late teens or twenties in good health. The sample comprised naive CD4+ T cells sorted from blood. The subset denotes: CD45RA+ positively selected. This sequence joins TRBV5-1 and TRBJ2-3; possibly TRBD2 for D (5 bases). In DNA, the CDR3 is TGCGCCAGCAGCTTGGTGGACTCTACAGATACGCAGTATTTT. Translated: CASSLVDSTDTQYF.